Presented here are 15 T cell receptor beta chains from one specimen sequenced in a study of blood T cell repertoires in COVID-19. The assay was immunoSEQ multiplex PCR, and TCRdb's table has in-frame clones only and misses some. The sample records just over 70,000 clones, under 95% being singletons. The sample comprised peripheral blood. These receptor sequences come from a human donor in a cohort sampled during active COVID-19.

J is TRBJ2-7 and V is TRBV2; 11 bases match TRBD2. Germline assignment: CDR1 SNHLY and CDR2 FYNNEI. CDR3 length equals 16 residues. V shed 3 bases, J shed 3 bases, and the junction held 7 bases outside the gene matches. The CDR3 protein is CASSDTSSGGNYEQYF. The CDR3 DNA sequence: TGTGCCAGCAGTGATACGTCTAGCGGGGGGAACTACGAGCAGTACTTC.

This clone was counted once. The chain joins TRBV28 to TRBJ2-3; TRBD1 matches at 9 bases. V shed 5 bases, J shed 3 bases, and the junction held 9 bases outside the gene matches. CDR1 and CDR2 from the germline V gene are MDHEN and SYDVKM. This CDR3 is built from 16 residues. The CDR3 DNA reads TGTGCCAGCAGTCAATATGGGACAGGGATGACAGATACGCAGTATTTT. It translates to CASSQYGTGMTDTQYF. The full variable domain, completed using reference TRBV28 and TRBJ2-3, is DVKVTQSSRYLVKRTGEKVFLECVQDMDHENMFWYRQDPGLGLRLIYFSYDVKMKEKGDIPEGYSVSREKKERFSLILESASTNQTSMYLCASSQYGTGMTDTQYFGPGTRLTVL.

The chain couples TRBV6-4 to TRBJ2-3; 12 nucleotides align to TRBD2. The V segment lost 0 bases and the J segment 6 bases; nucleotides outside the gene matches: 1. Germline V gives CDR1 MRHNA, CDR2 SNTAGT. This CDR3 region has 15 residues. Written as DNA, the CDR3 is TGTGCCAGCAGTGACTCGGGGACTAGCGGGGATACGCAGTATTTT. Protein sequence: CASSDSGTSGDTQYF.

The chain carries TRBV4-1 and TRBJ1-6; D ambiguous. The CDR3 loop spans 16 amino acids. Trimming took 0 bases from V and 11 from J, leaving 17 bases between them. The V gene's germline CDR1 is MGHRA and CDR2 YSYEKL. CDR3 amino acids: CASSQDVATTLAPLHF. CDR3 nucleotide sequence: TGCGCCAGCAGCCAAGACGTAGCGACGACTTTGGCACCCCTCCACTTT.

The V and J genes are TRBV27 and TRBJ2-5; possibly TRBD2 for D (7 bases). CDR1 and CDR2 from the germline V gene are MNHEY and SMNVEV (reference sequence). Deletions cut 6 bases from V and 5 bases from J, with 13 bases between. The CDR3 contains 13 residues. The CDR3, as DNA: TGTGCCAGCAGGAGGGGGGGGTGGGAGACCCAGTACTTC. Translated, it gives CASRRGGWETQYF.

This chain uses TRBV7-9 with TRBJ2-7; 10 bases line up with TRBD1. Trimming cost V 2 bases and J 5 bases; bases outside gene matches: 6. CDR1 and CDR2 from the germline V gene are SEHNR and FQNEAQ (reference sequence). The CDR3 runs 15 residues. CDR3 sequence: CASSLRRQGADEQYF. In DNA form, the CDR3 reads TGTGCCAGCAGCTTAAGGCGACAGGGGGCGGACGAGCAGTACTTC.

The chain uses TRBV9 and TRBJ2-7; TRBD2 aligns across 8 bases. CDR1 and CDR2 (germline): SGDLS, YYNGEE. V shed 6 bases and J 0 bases; nucleotides not matched to a gene: 5. CDR3 size: 14 residues. Here the CDR3 DNA reads TGTGCCAGCAACGTGGCGGGGGGCTCCTACGAGCAGTACTTC. Protein sequence: CASNVAGGSYEQYF.

This clone appeared a single time. The genes are TRBV4-1 and TRBJ1-1, with unresolved D. The CDR3 has 14 amino acids. Trimming removed 1 base at V and 5 bases at J, with 11 bases between. Germline values: CDR1 MGHRA, CDR2 YSYEKL. The CDR3 sequence: CASSQALGGTEAFF. Here the CDR3 DNA reads TGCGCCAGCAGCCAAGCCCTCGGCGGGACTGAAGCTTTCTTT.

The V call is TRBV10-3, the J call TRBJ1-1, with 8 positions matching TRBD1. Germline V gene data show CDR1 as ENHRY and CDR2 as SYGVKD. CDR3 size: 13 residues. Trimming removed 10 bases from V and 1 base from J; junction bases left unmatched: 5. The CDR3 nucleotides read TGTGCCACCACAGGGGGGGCGAACACTGAAGCTTTCTTT. This sequence encodes CATTGGANTEAFF.

This clone was observed a single time. The rearrangement joins TRBV28 to TRBJ2-7; TRBD2 agrees at 7 bases. Germline loops: CDR1 MDHEN, CDR2 SYDVKM. The trim removed 7 bases at V and 2 bases at J, leaving 8 bases unmatched. The CDR3 is 14 amino acids. The chain's CDR3 is CASTAPGTTYEQYF. For the CDR3, the DNA is TGTGCCAGCACCGCCCCCGGGACTACCTACGAGCAGTACTTC.

V gene TRBV14 combines with J gene TRBJ1-1; D may be TRBD1 (6 bases). Trimming left V 0 bases short and J 2 bases short, with 7 bases between. CDR3 length: 14 residues. CDR1 is SGHDN and CDR2 is FVKESK in the germline V gene. The CDR3 DNA reads as TGTGCCAGCAGCCAAGACAGGGGTAACACTGAAGCTTTCTTT. Its protein is CASSQDRGNTEAFF.

This clone was observed a single time. The V call is TRBV10-3, the J call TRBJ2-7; the match to TRBD1 covers 12 bases. Losses at the gene ends were 6 bases for V and 6 bases for J; bases not matched to a gene: 6. This CDR3 has 14 amino acids. Germline CDR1 is ENHRY and CDR2 is SYGVKD. Here the CDR3 reads CAISPGQGAIEQYF. The CDR3 DNA is TGTGCCATCAGCCCGGGACAGGGGGCGATCGAGCAGTACTTC.

The gene calls are TRBV5-1 and TRBJ1-2, with no clear D. CDR1 is SGHRS and CDR2 is YFSETQ in the germline V gene. This CDR3 is 15 amino acids long. Trimming stripped 1 base from V and 8 bases from J, with 18 bases between. Written as DNA, the CDR3 is TGCGCCAGCAGCTTGAGACCGGATCCCCGGAGAGGCTACACCTTC. Amino acids: CASSLRPDPRRGYTF.

This clone was counted once. The chain is built from TRBV30 and TRBJ1-1, with no clear D. Looked up from germline, CDR1 is GTSNPN and CDR2 is SVGIG (reference sequence). V gave up 4 bases and J gave up 7 bases, with 13 bases separating them. CDR3 size: 12 residues. For the CDR3, the DNA is TGTGCCTGGACCTTCCCCGCCGGTGAAGCTTTCTTT. It is translated as CAWTFPAGEAFF.

This clone was picked up one time. The chain uses TRBV2 and TRBJ1-4, with TRBD1 matching 9 bases. Losses at the gene ends were 2 bases for V and 5 bases for J; bases not matched to a gene: 3. The germline CDR1 and CDR2 sequences are SNHLY and FYNNEI. This CDR3 contains 15 residues. The chain's CDR3 is CASSENRGLNEKLFF. The CDR3 DNA reads as TGTGCCAGCAGTGAAAACAGGGGGCTAAATGAAAAACTGTTTTTT.